Listed below are T cell receptor beta chains from one sample, sequenced in a study of patients and donors after allogeneic stem cell transplantation. TCRdb re-analysed the RT-PCR reads in MiXCR, keeping a single row per CDR3 protein. The sample has about 150,000 distinct CDR3 sequences; 20% to 25% are singletons. The sample taken for sequencing was blood, either unsorted or a sorted T cell fraction (not recorded which). The source is a human donor who was either an allogeneic HSCT recipient or a stem cell or donor lymphocyte infusion donor (not recorded which). It is not recorded whose cells these are; they may come from a transplant donor. CDR3s include the opening cysteine and the closing phenylalanine or tryptophan. D genes are given only for firm matches. Size values are once, few and many counts, or a class for expanded clones, and some rows have none.

d_gene: TRBD1; v_gene: TRBV18; abundance: few; j_gene: TRBJ1-1; CDR3aa: CASSPQGAMNTEAFF; CDR3nt: TGTGCCAGCTCACCTCAGGGGGCGATGAACACTGAAGCTTTCTTT
d_gene: TRBD1; v_gene: TRBV5-1; abundance: few; j_gene: TRBJ1-1; CDR3aa: CASSFGQGGMNTEAFF; CDR3nt: TGCGCCAGCAGCTTCGGACAGGGGGGGATGAACACTGAAGCTTTCTTT
d_gene: .; v_gene: TRBV7-9; abundance: many; j_gene: TRBJ2-3; CDR3aa: CASSLGFEAFTDTQYF; CDR3nt: TGTGCCAGCAGCTTAGGATTCGAGGCTTTCACAGATACGCAGTATTTT
d_gene: TRBD1; v_gene: TRBV4-2; abundance: .; j_gene: TRBJ1-2; CDR3aa: CASSQDRTGVPYGYTF; CDR3nt: TGTGCCAGCAGCCAAGATCGGACAGGGGTTCCCTATGGCTACACCTTC
d_gene: TRBD2; v_gene: TRBV6-1; abundance: .; j_gene: TRBJ2-1; CDR3aa: CASSEGRTSGRPYNEQFF; CDR3nt: TGTGCCAGCAGTGAAGGGAGGACTAGCGGGAGACCCTACAATGAGCAGTTCTTC
d_gene: TRBD2; v_gene: TRBV29-1; abundance: .; j_gene: TRBJ2-5; CDR3aa: CSVDGLAGLETQYF; CDR3nt: TGCAGCGTTGACGGACTAGCGGGGTTGGAGACCCAGTACTTC
d_gene: .; v_gene: TRBV7-2; abundance: many; j_gene: TRBJ1-1; CDR3aa: CASSLEVETEAFF; CDR3nt: TGTGCCAGCAGCTTAGAGGTGGAAACAGAAGCTTTCTTT
d_gene: .; v_gene: TRBV6-5; abundance: few; j_gene: TRBJ1-2; CDR3aa: CASSLTTQGYGYTF; CDR3nt: TGTGCCAGCAGTTTAACGACGCAGGGCTATGGCTACACCTTC
d_gene: .; v_gene: TRBV5-1; abundance: few; j_gene: TRBJ2-1; CDR3aa: CASSLYFKGSSYNEQFF; CDR3nt: TGCGCCAGCAGCTTGTATTTTAAGGGGAGCTCCTACAATGAGCAGTTCTTC
d_gene: TRBD2; v_gene: TRBV7-9; abundance: .; j_gene: TRBJ2-3; CDR3aa: CASSTGTSGRFTDTQYF; CDR3nt: TGTGCCAGCAGCACCGGGACTAGCGGGAGATTTACAGATACGCAGTATTTT
d_gene: .; v_gene: TRBV7-3; abundance: .; j_gene: TRBJ2-2; CDR3aa: CASSLMWTGELFF; CDR3nt: TGTGCCAGCAGCTTAATGTGGACCGGGGAGCTGTTTTTT
d_gene: .; v_gene: TRBV5-1; abundance: few; j_gene: TRBJ2-2; CDR3aa: CASSLTRKNTGELFF; CDR3nt: TGCGCCAGCAGCCTTACCAGGAAAAACACCGGGGAGCTGTTTTTT
d_gene: .; v_gene: TRBV19; abundance: .; j_gene: TRBJ1-1; CDR3aa: CASRPSSPTEAFF; CDR3nt: TGTGCCAGTAGGCCCAGCAGTCCCACTGAAGCTTTCTTT
d_gene: .; v_gene: TRBV5-1; abundance: .; j_gene: TRBJ1-1; CDR3aa: CASSFGQGPPGNEAFF; CDR3nt: .
d_gene: .; v_gene: TRBV9; abundance: .; j_gene: TRBJ2-7; CDR3aa: CASSRDTIYEQYF; CDR3nt: TGTGCCAGCAGCCGGGACACCATATACGAGCAGTACTTC
d_gene: TRBD2; v_gene: TRBV20-1; abundance: .; j_gene: TRBJ2-1; CDR3aa: CSAREASGRINEQFF; CDR3nt: TGCAGTGCTAGAGAGGCTAGCGGGAGAATCAATGAGCAGTTCTTC
d_gene: .; v_gene: TRBV29-1; abundance: .; j_gene: TRBJ1-4; CDR3aa: CSVVGGGEHEKLFF; CDR3nt: TGCAGCGTTGTCGGGGGCGGTGAACATGAAAAACTGTTTTTT
d_gene: .; v_gene: TRBV15; abundance: many; j_gene: TRBJ1-6; CDR3aa: CATSNAAYYNSPLHF; CDR3nt: TGTGCCACCAGCAACGCCGCATACTATAATTCACCCCTCCACTTT
d_gene: .; v_gene: TRBV29-1; abundance: few; j_gene: TRBJ2-1; CDR3aa: CSAEDRVEQFF; CDR3nt: TGCAGCGCCGAAGACCGAGTGGAGCAGTTCTTC
d_gene: .; v_gene: TRBV3-1; abundance: few; j_gene: TRBJ2-7; CDR3aa: CASSYRQTYEQYF; CDR3nt: TGTGCCAGCAGTTATAGACAGACTTACGAGCAGTACTTC
d_gene: .; v_gene: TRBV25-1; abundance: .; j_gene: TRBJ2-3; CDR3aa: CASSESATDTQYF; CDR3nt: TGTGCCAGCAGTGAATCAGCCACAGATACGCAGTATTTT
d_gene: .; v_gene: TRBV28; abundance: few; j_gene: TRBJ2-2; CDR3aa: CASKDGDTGELFF; CDR3nt: TGTGCCAGCAAGGACGGGGACACCGGGGAGCTGTTTTTT
d_gene: .; v_gene: TRBV20-1; abundance: many; j_gene: TRBJ1-1; CDR3aa: CSARKWRNTEAFF; CDR3nt: TGCAGTGCTAGAAAATGGAGGAACACTGAAGCTTTCTTT
d_gene: .; v_gene: TRBV18; abundance: .; j_gene: TRBJ2-7; CDR3aa: CASSPLSYEQYF; CDR3nt: TGTGCCAGCTCACCATTGAGCTACGAGCAGTACTTC
d_gene: TRBD1; v_gene: TRBV20-1; abundance: .; j_gene: TRBJ1-5; CDR3aa: CSAGFTGAWQPQHF; CDR3nt: TGCAGTGCTGGGTTTACAGGGGCCTGGCAGCCCCAGCATTTT
d_gene: TRBD2; v_gene: TRBV27; abundance: .; j_gene: TRBJ2-1; CDR3aa: CASSSPTRGESYNEQFF; CDR3nt: TGTGCCAGCAGTTCCCCGACGCGGGGGGAGTCTTACAATGAGCAGTTCTTC
d_gene: .; v_gene: TRBV6-6; abundance: few; j_gene: TRBJ2-7; CDR3aa: CASSYTTYSYEQYF; CDR3nt: TGTGCCAGCAGTTACACGACGTACTCCTACGAGCAGTACTTC
d_gene: .; v_gene: TRBV29-1; abundance: few; j_gene: TRBJ2-7; CDR3aa: CSVEPGPTYEQYF; CDR3nt: TGCAGCGTAGAACCGGGACCAACCTACGAGCAGTACTTC
d_gene: .; v_gene: TRBV4-1; abundance: .; j_gene: TRBJ1-1; CDR3aa: CASRLGPANTEAFF; CDR3nt: TGCGCCAGCAGGCTGGGGCCGGCAAACACTGAAGCTTTCTTT
d_gene: TRBD2; v_gene: TRBV20-1; abundance: few; j_gene: TRBJ2-7; CDR3aa: CSAREGAGVRYEQYF; CDR3nt: TGCAGTGCTAGAGAAGGGGCGGGAGTGAGGTACGAGCAGTACTTC
d_gene: .; v_gene: TRBV10-3; abundance: .; j_gene: TRBJ1-3; CDR3aa: CAIRQGNSGNTIYF; CDR3nt: TGTGCCATCAGGCAGGGTAACTCTGGAAACACCATATATTTT
d_gene: TRBD1; v_gene: TRBV5-1; abundance: .; j_gene: TRBJ2-3; CDR3aa: CASSRDSPLDTQYF; CDR3nt: TGCGCCAGCAGCCGGGACAGCCCATTGGATACGCAGTATTTT
d_gene: .; v_gene: TRBV5-6; abundance: .; j_gene: TRBJ1-1; CDR3aa: CASSSVWVGNTEAFF; CDR3nt: TGTGCCAGCAGCTCGGTGTGGGTAGGGAACACTGAAGCTTTCTTT
d_gene: TRBD1; v_gene: TRBV29-1; abundance: .; j_gene: TRBJ2-1; CDR3aa: CSVVSGDRAYNEQFF; CDR3nt: TGCAGCGTTGTTTCAGGGGACAGGGCTTACAATGAGCAGTTCTTC
d_gene: .; v_gene: TRBV19; abundance: .; j_gene: TRBJ1-1; CDR3aa: CASSPALNTEAFF; CDR3nt: TGTGCCAGTAGTCCAGCCTTGAACACTGAAGCTTTCTTT
d_gene: TRBD1; v_gene: TRBV7-9; abundance: few; j_gene: TRBJ1-3; CDR3aa: CASSLPEPGQGATGNTIYF; CDR3nt: TGTGCCAGCAGCTTACCGGAGCCGGGACAGGGGGCGACTGGAAACACCATATATTTT